This T cell receptor beta chain was recovered during a study of blood T cell repertoires in COVID-19. The method was immunoSEQ multiplex PCR; TCRdb's version includes in-frame clones alone and lacks a portion of them. In the table there are over 200,000 clones, just under 90% of which are singletons. The ends were cut back, 1 base at V and 0 bases at J, with 10 bases in the middle. The CDR3 totals 16 residues. Germline CDR1 reads LGHNA; CDR2 reads YNFKEQ. The specimen sequenced was peripheral blood. The J gene is TRBJ1-3, the V gene TRBV4-2; D unresolved. The receptor comes from a man aged 30 to 45 with COVID-19, enrolled during active disease. This chain's CDR3 is CASSQVGRNSGNTIYF. In DNA form, the CDR3 reads TGTGCCAGCAGCCAAGTTGGCAGAAACTCTGGAAACACCATATATTTT.